One sample yielded the 3 T cell receptor beta chains listed below, sequenced in a study of T cells in Graves' hyperthyroidism and ophthalmopathy. Researchers amplified the TCR beta CDR3 regions from RNA transcripts. RT-PCR in the first round (using the HTBI primer set) targeted the TCR CDR3. TCRdb processed the multiplex PCR reads anew with MiXCR; each CDR3 protein has one entry. The data contain some 250,000 distinct CDR3 sequences, approximately 14% of them seen just once; the ten biggest clones take up about an eighth. The sequencing sample was made of blood. The source of these receptors is a middle-aged woman with Graves' hyperthyroidism that later progressed to Graves' ophthalmopathy.

There are a few counts of this clonotype. The chain carries TRBV6-1 and TRBJ1-2; D unresolved. Germline values: CDR1 MNHNS, CDR2 SASEGT. The CDR3 contains 15 residues. V was shortened by 2 bases and J by 5 bases, with 15 bases between the two germline ends. Written as DNA, the CDR3 is TGTGCCAGCAGTGAAAGTGTCGGGGTTCGGTATGGCTACACCTTC. Protein product: CASSESVGVRYGYTF.

This clonotype was recorded many times. V gene TRBV30 combines with J gene TRBJ2-7; no clear D. CDR1 is GTSNPN and CDR2 is SVGIG in the germline V gene (reference sequence). V gave up 2 bases and J gave up 0 bases, with 5 bases separating them. There are 12 residues in the CDR3. CDR3 residues: CAWSLTSYEQYF. As DNA, the CDR3 is TGTGCCTGGAGTCTAACCTCCTACGAGCAGTACTTC.

The CDR3 here is CASSPRGTSHYEQYF. The CDR3 DNA reads as TGCGCCAGCAGCCCCCGTGGGACAAGTCACTACGAGCAGTACTTC. J is TRBJ2-7 and V is TRBV4-1; TRBD1 might be the D (6 bases). The V and J ends lost 4 bases and 3 bases respectively, with 16 bases between them. Per the germline V gene, CDR1 is MGHRA and CDR2 is YSYEKL. CDR3 length equals 15 residues.